Shown below are 10 T cell receptor beta chains from a single sample sequenced in a study of OX40 agonist ivuxolimab in advanced cancers. The method was immunoSEQ multiplex PCR; TCRdb's version includes in-frame clones alone and lacks a portion of them. The table lists some 40,000 clones, around four fifths of them singletons. Material: CD4+ or CD8+ T cells sorted from blood, obtained in a trial of the OX40 agonist ivuxolimab. These receptors were obtained from an adult with an advanced solid tumor such as melanoma, head and neck, liver or kidney cancer.

The CDR3 loop reads CAISLGGTGDGYTF. Here the CDR3 DNA reads TGTGCCATCAGTTTGGGAGGGACAGGGGACGGCTACACCTTC. The rearrangement joins TRBV10-3 to TRBJ1-2; TRBD1 aligns across 10 bases. This CDR3 has 14 amino acids. J was trimmed by 8 bases and V by 5 bases; bases with no gene match: 8. Germline V gene lookup returns CDR1 ENHRY and CDR2 SYGVKD.

This clone has a single count. The chain carries TRBV10-3 and TRBJ1-5; perhaps TRBD1 as D (5 bases). Germline V lookup: CDR1 ENHRY, CDR2 SYGVKD. V was trimmed by 0 bases and J by 5 bases, leaving 20 bases between them. This CDR3 spans 18 amino acids. The CDR3 sequence: CAISESIGGNGGDQPQHF. The CDR3 nucleotides are TGTGCCATCAGTGAGTCCATCGGCGGGAATGGAGGGGATCAGCCCCAGCATTTT.

The chain joins TRBV5-1 to TRBJ2-1; no definite D call. The V end lost 3 bases, the J end lost 0 bases, and 13 bases lay between the germline ends. The CDR3 spans 16 residues. CDR1 SGHRS and CDR2 YFSETQ come from the germline V gene. The DNA for the CDR3 is TGCGCCAGCAGCTACCTAGGGCCGGGCTCCTACAATGAGCAGTTCTTC. This sequence encodes CASSYLGPGSYNEQFF.

In this sample, this clone turned up once. The chain carries TRBV30 and TRBJ2-7, with D perhaps matching TRBD2 (5 bases). Looked up from germline, CDR1 is GTSNPN and CDR2 is SVGIG (reference sequence). V lost 5 bases to trimming and J lost 4 bases, with 9 bases between them. This CDR3 comprises 11 residues. The chain's CDR3 is CAWGRGYEQYF. As DNA, the CDR3 is TGTGCCTGGGGACGGGGATACGAGCAGTACTTC.

This clone showed up just once. The CDR3 is CASSLGPSGYEQYF. The CDR3 DNA follows: TGTGCCAGCAGCTTGGGGCCTAGCGGCTACGAGCAGTACTTC. V is TRBV5-5 and J is TRBJ2-7; 7 bases are shared with TRBD2. There are 14 residues in the CDR3. In germline, CDR1 is SGHKS, CDR2 YYEKEE (reference sequence). The V segment lost 0 bases and the J segment 3 bases; nucleotides outside the gene matches: 3.

J is TRBJ1-5 and V is TRBV15, with D unclear. CDR1 and CDR2 from the germline V gene are LNHNV and YYDKDF (reference sequence). The V end lost 0 bases, the J end lost 1 base, and 13 bases lay between the germline ends. The CDR3 has 17 residues. CDR3 coding DNA: TGTGCCACCAGCAGAGATCACGGGAGTGTGAGCAATCAGCCCCAGCATTTT. It codes for CATSRDHGSVSNQPQHF.

The table lists this clone with a few counts. V is TRBV2 and J is TRBJ2-6, with 8 bases aligning to TRBD2. J was trimmed by 3 bases and V by 7 bases; bases with no gene match: 11. CDR1 is SNHLY, CDR2 FYNNEI, per germline. The CDR3 spans 17 residues. The CDR3 spells CASKAGVGVGGANVLTF. In DNA form, the CDR3 reads TGTGCCAGCAAAGCGGGAGTTGGGGTAGGTGGGGCCAACGTCCTGACTTTC.

To note about this clone: This CDR3 is also generated by other DNA sequences in the sample. CDR3 bases: TGCGCCAGCAGTTTGCAGCGCCAGATAGAGTTCACAGATACGCAGTATTTT. Encoded protein: CASSLQRQIEFTDTQYF. This rearrangement joins TRBV4-1 to TRBJ2-3, with unresolved D. The germline CDR1 and CDR2 sequences are MGHRA and YSYEKL. V shed 6 bases and J shed 2 bases, with 21 bases lying between them. The CDR3 is 17 amino acids.

The chain combines TRBV5-1 with TRBJ2-7, with D possibly TRBD1 on 5 matching bases. The CDR3 consists of 14 residues. The germline gives CDR1 SGHRS, CDR2 YFSETQ. V dropped 0 bases and J dropped 2 bases, with 9 bases sitting between them. The CDR3 region is CASSLGQWTYEQYF. The CDR3, as DNA: TGCGCCAGCAGCTTGGGACAGTGGACCTACGAGCAGTACTTC.

This clone was counted once. DNA of the CDR3: TGCGCCAGCAGCTCTAGCGATCCGAAGGATGAGCAGTTCTTC. Its protein product is CASSSSDPKDEQFF. J is TRBJ2-1 and V is TRBV5-1, with D possibly being TRBD2 (6 bases). The germline gives CDR1 SGHRS, CDR2 YFSETQ. V lost 3 bases and J 8 bases, leaving 15 bases between the germline ends. This CDR3 spans 14 amino acids.